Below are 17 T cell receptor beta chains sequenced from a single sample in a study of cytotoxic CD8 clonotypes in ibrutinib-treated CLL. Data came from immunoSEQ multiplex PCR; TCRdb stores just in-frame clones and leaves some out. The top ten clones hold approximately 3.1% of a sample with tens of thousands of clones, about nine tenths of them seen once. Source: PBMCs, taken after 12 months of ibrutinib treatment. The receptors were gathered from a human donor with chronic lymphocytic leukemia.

This CDR3 is CASSPIPPHPRGHTDTQYF. The CDR3 DNA reads TGTGCCAGCAGCCCTATCCCTCCCCACCCGCGGGGACACACAGATACGCAGTATTTT. V gene TRBV9 combines with J gene TRBJ2-3; D tentatively fits TRBD1 or TRBD2 (6 bases each). Germline CDR1 is SGDLS and CDR2 is YYNGEE. The CDR3 has 19 amino acids. V lost 4 bases to trimming and J lost 2 bases, with 26 bases between them.

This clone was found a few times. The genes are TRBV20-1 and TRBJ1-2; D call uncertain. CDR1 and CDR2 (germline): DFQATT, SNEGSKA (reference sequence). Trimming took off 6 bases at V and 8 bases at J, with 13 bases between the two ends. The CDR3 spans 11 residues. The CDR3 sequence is CSAEWQLGYTF. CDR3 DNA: TGCAGTGCGGAATGGCAGTTGGGCTACACCTTC.

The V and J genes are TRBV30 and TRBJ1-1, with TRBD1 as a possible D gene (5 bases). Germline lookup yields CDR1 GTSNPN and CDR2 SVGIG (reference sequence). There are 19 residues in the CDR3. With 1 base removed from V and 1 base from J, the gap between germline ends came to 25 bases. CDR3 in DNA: TGTGCCTGGAGTGCCTACATACGGACCTCAGGGAGACAGAACACTGAAGCTTTCTTT. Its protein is CAWSAYIRTSGRQNTEAFF.

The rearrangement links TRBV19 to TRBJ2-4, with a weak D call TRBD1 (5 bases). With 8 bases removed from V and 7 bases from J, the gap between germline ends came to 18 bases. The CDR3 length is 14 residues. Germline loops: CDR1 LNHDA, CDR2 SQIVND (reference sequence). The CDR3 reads CASGQGSVNNIQYF. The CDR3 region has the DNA TGTGCCAGTGGGCAGGGATCCGTAAATAACATTCAGTACTTC. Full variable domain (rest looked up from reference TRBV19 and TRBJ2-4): DGGITQSPKYLFRKEGQNVTLSCEQNLNHDAMYWYRQDPGQGLRLIYYSQIVNDFQKGDIAEGYSVSREKKESFPLTVTSAQKNPTAFYLCASGQGSVNNIQYFGAGTRLSVL.

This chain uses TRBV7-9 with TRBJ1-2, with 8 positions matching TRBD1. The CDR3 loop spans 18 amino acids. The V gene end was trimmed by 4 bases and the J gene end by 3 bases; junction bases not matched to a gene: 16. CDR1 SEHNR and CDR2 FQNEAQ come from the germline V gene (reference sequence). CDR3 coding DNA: TGTGCCAGCAGCTCCCAAAGACAGGGGCTTCCCCTCTACTATGGCTACACCTTC. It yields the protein CASSSQRQGLPLYYGYTF.

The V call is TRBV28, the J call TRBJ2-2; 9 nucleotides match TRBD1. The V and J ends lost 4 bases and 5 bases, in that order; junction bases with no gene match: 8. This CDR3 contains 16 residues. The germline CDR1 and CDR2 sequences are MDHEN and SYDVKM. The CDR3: CASSSYAGTGTGELFF. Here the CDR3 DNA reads TGTGCCAGCAGTTCATACGCCGGGACAGGGACCGGGGAGCTGTTTTTT.

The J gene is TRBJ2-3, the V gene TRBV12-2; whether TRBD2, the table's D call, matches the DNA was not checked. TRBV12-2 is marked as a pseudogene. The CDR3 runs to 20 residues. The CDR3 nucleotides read TGTGCAAGTCGCTTCACTACACGACTCCTCGGAACGTCAGTGGCAGATACGCAGTATTTT. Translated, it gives CASRFTTRLLGTSVADTQYF.

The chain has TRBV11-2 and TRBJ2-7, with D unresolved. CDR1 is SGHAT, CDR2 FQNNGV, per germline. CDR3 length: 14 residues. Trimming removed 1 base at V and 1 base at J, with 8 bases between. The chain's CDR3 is CASSLGLLSYEQYF. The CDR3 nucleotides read TGTGCCAGCAGCTTAGGGCTGCTTTCCTACGAGCAGTACTTC.

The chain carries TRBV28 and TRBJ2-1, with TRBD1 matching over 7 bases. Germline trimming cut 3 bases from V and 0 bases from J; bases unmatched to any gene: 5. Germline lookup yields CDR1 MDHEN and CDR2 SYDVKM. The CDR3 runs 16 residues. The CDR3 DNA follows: TGTGCCAGCAGTTTTTTGCCAGGGGGCTCCTACAATGAGCAGTTCTTC. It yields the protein CASSFLPGGSYNEQFF.

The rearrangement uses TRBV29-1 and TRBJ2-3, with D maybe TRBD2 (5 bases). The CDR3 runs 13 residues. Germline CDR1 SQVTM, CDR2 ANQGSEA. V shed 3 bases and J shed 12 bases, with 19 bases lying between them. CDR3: CSVDRFRTRDQYF. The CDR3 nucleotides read TGCAGCGTTGACCGTTTTAGAACTAGGGATCAGTATTTT.

For the CDR3, the DNA is TGTGCCAGCAGCCCAAAGTCGGTCGGTGGCACTGAAGCTTTCTTT. Encoded protein: CASSPKSVGGTEAFF. The chain has TRBV7-9 and TRBJ1-1, with D unclear. The CDR3 is 15 amino acids. V was pared by 5 bases and J by 4 bases, with 17 bases between. The germline V gene encodes CDR1 SEHNR and CDR2 FQNEAQ (reference sequence).

The CDR3 coding sequence is TGCGCCAGCAGCTTGGACTCTGGAAACACCATATATTTT. It is translated as CASSLDSGNTIYF. This chain links TRBV5-1 with TRBJ1-3; no clear D gene. Trimming cost V 0 bases and J 0 bases, with 1 base left between them. The CDR3 runs to 13 residues. Per the germline V gene, CDR1 is SGHRS and CDR2 is YFSETQ.

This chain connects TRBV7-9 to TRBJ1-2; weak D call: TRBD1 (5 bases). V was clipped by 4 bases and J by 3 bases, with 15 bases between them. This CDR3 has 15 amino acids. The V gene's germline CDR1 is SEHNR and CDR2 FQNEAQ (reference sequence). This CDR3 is CASSSPARADYGYTF. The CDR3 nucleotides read TGTGCCAGCAGCTCCCCGGCCAGGGCGGACTATGGCTACACCTTC. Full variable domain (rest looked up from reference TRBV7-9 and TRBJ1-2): DTGVSQNPRHKITKRGQNVTFRCDPISEHNRLYWYRQTLGQGPEFLTYFQNEAQLEKSRLLSDRFSAERPKGSFSTLEIQRTEQGDSAMYLCASSSPARADYGYTFGSGTRLTVV.

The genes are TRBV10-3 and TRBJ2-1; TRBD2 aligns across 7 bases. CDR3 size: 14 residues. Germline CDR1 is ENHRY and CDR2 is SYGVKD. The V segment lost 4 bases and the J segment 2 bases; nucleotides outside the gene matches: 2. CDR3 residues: CAISGAGAYNEQFF. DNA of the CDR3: TGTGCCATCAGTGGGGCGGGAGCCTACAATGAGCAGTTCTTC.

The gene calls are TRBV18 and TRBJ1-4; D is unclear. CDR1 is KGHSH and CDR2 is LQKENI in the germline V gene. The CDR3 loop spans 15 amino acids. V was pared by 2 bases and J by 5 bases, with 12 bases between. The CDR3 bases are TGTGCCAGCTCACCAACATCCCAGCTGAATGAAAAACTGTTTTTT. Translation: CASSPTSQLNEKLFF.

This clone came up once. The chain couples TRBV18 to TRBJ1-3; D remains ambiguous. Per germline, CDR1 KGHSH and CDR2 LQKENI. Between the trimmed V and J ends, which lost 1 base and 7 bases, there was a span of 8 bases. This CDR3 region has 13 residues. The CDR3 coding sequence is TGTGCCAGCTCACCACTTTTAGATAACACCATATATTTT. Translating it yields CASSPLLDNTIYF. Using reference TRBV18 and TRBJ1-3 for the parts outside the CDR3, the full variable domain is NAGVMQNPRHLVRRRGQEARLRCSPMKGHSHVYWYRQLPEEGLKFMVYLQKENIIDESGMPKERFSAEFPKEGPSILRIQQVVRGDSAAYFCASSPLLDNTIYFGEGSWLTVV.

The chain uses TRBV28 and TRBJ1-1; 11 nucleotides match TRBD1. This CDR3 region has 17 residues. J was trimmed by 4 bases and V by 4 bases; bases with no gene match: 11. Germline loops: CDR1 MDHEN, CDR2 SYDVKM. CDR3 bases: TGTGCCAGCAGTTCACTCCGGGACAGGGGGGTTCGCACTGAAGCTTTCTTT. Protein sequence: CASSSLRDRGVRTEAFF.